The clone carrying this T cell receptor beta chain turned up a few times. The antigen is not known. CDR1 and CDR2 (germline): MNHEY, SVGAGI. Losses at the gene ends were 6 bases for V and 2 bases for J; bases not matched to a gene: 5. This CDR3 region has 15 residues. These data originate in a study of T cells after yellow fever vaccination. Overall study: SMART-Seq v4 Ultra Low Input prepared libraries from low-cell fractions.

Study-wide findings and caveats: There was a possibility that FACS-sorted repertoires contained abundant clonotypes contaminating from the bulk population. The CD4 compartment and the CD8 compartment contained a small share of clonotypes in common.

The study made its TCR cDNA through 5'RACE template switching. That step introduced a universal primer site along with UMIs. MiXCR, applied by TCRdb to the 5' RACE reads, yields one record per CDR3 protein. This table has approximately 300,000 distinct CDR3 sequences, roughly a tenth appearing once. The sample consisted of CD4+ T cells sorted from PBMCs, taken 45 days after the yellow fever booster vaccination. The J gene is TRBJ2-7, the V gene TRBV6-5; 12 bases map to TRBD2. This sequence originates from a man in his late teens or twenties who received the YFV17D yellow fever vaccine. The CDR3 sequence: CASRPGTSGPYEQYF. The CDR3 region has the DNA TGTGCCAGCAGACCCGGGACTAGCGGGCCCTACGAGCAGTACTTC.